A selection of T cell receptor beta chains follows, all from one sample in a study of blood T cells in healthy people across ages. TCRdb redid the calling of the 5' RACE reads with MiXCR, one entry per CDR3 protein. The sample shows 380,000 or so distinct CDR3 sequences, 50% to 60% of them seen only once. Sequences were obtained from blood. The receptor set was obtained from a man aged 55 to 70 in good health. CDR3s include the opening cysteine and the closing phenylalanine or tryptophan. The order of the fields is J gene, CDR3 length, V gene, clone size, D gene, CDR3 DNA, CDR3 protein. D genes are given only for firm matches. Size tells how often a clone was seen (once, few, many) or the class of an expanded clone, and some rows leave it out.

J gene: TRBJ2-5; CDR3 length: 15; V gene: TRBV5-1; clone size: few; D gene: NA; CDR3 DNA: TGCGCCAGCAGCTTTGACCCCCAAGCTCTGGAGACCCAGTACTTC; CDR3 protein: CASSFDPQALETQYF
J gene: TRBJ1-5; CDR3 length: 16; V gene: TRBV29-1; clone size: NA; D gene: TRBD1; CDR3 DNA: TGCAGCGTTGGCATCGGGACAGGGGGTTCCGATCAGCCCCAGCATTTT; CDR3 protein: CSVGIGTGGSDQPQHF
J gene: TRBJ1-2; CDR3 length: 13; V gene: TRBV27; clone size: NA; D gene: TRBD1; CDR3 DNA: TGTGCCAGCAGTTTGCAGGGGGCCGAGGGCTACACCTTC; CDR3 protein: CASSLQGAEGYTF
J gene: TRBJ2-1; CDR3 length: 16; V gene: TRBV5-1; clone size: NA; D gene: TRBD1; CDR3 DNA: TGCGCCAGCAGCTTGGGGACCAGGGGGCGAAACAATGAGCAGTTCTTC; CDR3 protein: CASSLGTRGRNNEQFF
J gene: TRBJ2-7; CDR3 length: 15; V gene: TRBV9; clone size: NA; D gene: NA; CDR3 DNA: TGTGCCAGCAGCGTAGGGGCCAGTGGGGGCTACGAGCAGTACTTC; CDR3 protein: CASSVGASGGYEQYF
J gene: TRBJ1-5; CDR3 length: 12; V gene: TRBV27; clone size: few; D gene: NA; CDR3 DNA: TGTGCCAGCAGTACTAGCAATCAGCCCCAGCATTTT; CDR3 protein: CASSTSNQPQHF
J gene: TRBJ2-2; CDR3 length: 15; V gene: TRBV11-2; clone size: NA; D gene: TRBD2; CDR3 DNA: TGTGCCAGCAGCTGGCGACTAGCGGGCACCGGGGAGCTGTTTTTT; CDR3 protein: CASSWRLAGTGELFF
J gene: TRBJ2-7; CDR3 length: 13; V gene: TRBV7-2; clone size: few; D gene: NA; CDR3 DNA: TGTGCCAGCAGCTTTCCCAGCTCCTACGAGCAGTACTTC; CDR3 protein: CASSFPSSYEQYF
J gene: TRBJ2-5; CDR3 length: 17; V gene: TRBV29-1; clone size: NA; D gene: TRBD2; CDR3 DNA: TGCAGCGTGGCAGGGACTAGCGGGAGGGCCTTAAGAGAGACCCAGTACTTC; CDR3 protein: CSVAGTSGRALRETQYF
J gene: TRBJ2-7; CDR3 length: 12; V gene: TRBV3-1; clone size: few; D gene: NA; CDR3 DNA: TGTGCCAGCAGTGGACTTCGCTACGAGCAGTACTTC; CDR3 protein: CASSGLRYEQYF
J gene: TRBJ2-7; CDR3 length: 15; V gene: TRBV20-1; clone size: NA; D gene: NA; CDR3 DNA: TGCAGTGCTAGCAAAAAGGGACGGGCTAACTACGAGCAGTACTTC; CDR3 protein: CSASKKGRANYEQYF
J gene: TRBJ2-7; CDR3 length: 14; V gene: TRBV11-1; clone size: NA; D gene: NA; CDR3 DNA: TGTGCCAGCAGCGTTGGCAGGGACTCGCTCGAGCAGTACTTC; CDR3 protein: CASSVGRDSLEQYF
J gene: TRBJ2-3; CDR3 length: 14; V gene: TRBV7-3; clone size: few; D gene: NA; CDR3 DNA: TGTGCCAGCAGCGCCCAGACTGGTACAGATACGCAGTATTTT; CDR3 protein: CASSAQTGTDTQYF
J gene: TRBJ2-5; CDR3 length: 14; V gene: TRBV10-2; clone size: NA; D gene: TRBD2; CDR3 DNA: TGCGCCAGCAGTGTCTTGCGGGGGCAAGAGACCCAGTACTTC; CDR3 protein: CASSVLRGQETQYF
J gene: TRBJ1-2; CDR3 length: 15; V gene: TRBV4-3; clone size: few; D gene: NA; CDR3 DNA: TGCGCCAGCAGCCAAGGGGACATTTCTAGCTATGGCTACACCTTC; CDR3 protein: CASSQGDISSYGYTF
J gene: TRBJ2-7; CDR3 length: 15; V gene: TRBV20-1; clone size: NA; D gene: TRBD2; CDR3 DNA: TGCAGTGCTAGGGGGGGGATAGCGGGGTCCTACGGGCAGTACTTC; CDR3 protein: CSARGGIAGSYGQYF
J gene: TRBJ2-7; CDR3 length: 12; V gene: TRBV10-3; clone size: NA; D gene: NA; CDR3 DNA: TGTGCCATCAAGGGGGGGAACTACGAGCAGTACTTC; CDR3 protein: CAIKGGNYEQYF
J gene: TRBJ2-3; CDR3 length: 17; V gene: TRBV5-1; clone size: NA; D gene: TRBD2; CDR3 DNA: TGCGCCAGCAGCTGGGCCCTCCTAGCGGGAGTGGGGGATACGCAGTATTTT; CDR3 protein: CASSWALLAGVGDTQYF
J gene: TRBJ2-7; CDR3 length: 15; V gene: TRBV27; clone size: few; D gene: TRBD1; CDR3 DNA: TGTGCCAGCAGTTTGTCCAGGGGGCCCTACAATGAGCAGTACTTC; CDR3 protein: CASSLSRGPYNEQYF
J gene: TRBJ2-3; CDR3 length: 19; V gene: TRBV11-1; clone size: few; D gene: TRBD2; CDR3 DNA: TGTGCCAGCAGCTTAGGGTCTTGGTCAGCGGGAGGGCCGAGGGATACGCAGTATTTT; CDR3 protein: CASSLGSWSAGGPRDTQYF
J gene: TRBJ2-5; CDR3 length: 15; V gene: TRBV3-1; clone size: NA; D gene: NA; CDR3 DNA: TGTGCCAGCAGCCATCGAGGGGCCGTGGGAGAGACCCAGTACTTC; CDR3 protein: CASSHRGAVGETQYF
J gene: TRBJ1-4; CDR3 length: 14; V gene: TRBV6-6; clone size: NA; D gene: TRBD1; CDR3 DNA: TGTGCCAGCAGACCTCCCGGGACAGGGGAAAAACTGTTTTTT; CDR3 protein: CASRPPGTGEKLFF
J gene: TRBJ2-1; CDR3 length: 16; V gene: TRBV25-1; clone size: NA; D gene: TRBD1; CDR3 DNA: TGTGCCAGCAGTGCAGACAGGGGATCTCGGGGCAATGAGCAGTTCTTC; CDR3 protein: CASSADRGSRGNEQFF
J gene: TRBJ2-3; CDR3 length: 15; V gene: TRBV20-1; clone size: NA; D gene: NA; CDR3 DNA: TGCAGTGTCGGACGGGACTTCGCACCTGCAGATACGCAGTATTTT; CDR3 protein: CSVGRDFAPADTQYF
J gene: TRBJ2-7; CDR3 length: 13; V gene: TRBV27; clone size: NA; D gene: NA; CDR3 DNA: TGTGCCAGCACTCCCTACGGGAGCTACGAGCAGTACTTC; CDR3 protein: CASTPYGSYEQYF
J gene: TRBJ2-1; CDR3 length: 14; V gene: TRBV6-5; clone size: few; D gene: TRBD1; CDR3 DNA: TGTGCCAGTACGACAGGGTTTTCCTACAATGAGCAGTTCTTC; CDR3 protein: CASTTGFSYNEQFF
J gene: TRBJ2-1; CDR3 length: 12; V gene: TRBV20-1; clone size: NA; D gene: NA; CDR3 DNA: TGCAGTGCTAGCCCGACTTTCAATGGGCAGTTCTTC; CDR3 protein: CSASPTFNGQFF
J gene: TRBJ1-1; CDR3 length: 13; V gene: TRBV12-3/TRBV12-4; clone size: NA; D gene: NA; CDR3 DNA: TGTGCCAGCAGCCGGGGGGGCAGGACTGAAGCTTTCTTT; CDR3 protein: CASSRGGRTEAFF
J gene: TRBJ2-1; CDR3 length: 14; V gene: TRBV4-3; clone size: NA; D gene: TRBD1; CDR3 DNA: TGCGCCAGCAGCCAACTGGACAGGTACAATGAGCAGTTCTTC; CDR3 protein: CASSQLDRYNEQFF
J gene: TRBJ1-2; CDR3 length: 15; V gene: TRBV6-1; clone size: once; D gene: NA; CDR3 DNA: TGTGCCAGCAGTGAAGCGCCGTCTTGGGGGTATGGCTACACCTTC; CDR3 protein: CASSEAPSWGYGYTF
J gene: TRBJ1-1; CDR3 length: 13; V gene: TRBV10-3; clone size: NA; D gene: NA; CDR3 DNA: TGTGCCATCAGTGAGTACAAGAACGCTGAAGCTTTCTTT; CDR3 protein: CAISEYKNAEAFF
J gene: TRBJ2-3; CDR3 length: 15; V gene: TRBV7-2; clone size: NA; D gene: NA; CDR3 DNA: TGTGCCTGCAGCTTAGTTGGTGTAGGCGCAGATACGCAGTATTTT; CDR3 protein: CACSLVGVGADTQYF
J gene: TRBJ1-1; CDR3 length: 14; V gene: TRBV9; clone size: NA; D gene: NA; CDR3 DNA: TGTGCCAGCAGCCGTAGCGGGCAGAACACTGAAGCTTTCTTT; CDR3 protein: CASSRSGQNTEAFF
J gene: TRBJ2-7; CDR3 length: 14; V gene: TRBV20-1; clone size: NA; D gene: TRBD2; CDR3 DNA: TGCAGTGCTAGAGATGGGCAGCGGGATTACGAGCAGTACTTC; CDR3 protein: CSARDGQRDYEQYF
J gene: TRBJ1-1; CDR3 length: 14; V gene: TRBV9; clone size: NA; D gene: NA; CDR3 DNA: TGTGCCAGCAGCGTCAGGCAGGGCGGCACTGAAGCTTTCTTT; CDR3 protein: CASSVRQGGTEAFF
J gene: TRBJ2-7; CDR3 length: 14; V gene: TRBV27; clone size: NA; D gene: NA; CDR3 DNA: TGTGCCAGCAGTTTGGCCCATGCCAGCGGCGAGCAGTACTTC; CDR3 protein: CASSLAHASGEQYF
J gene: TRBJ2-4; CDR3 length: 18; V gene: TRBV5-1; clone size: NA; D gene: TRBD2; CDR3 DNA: TGCGCCAGCAGCTGGGGCTCCAGGACTAGCGGGGACAAAAACATTCAGTACTTC; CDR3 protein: CASSWGSRTSGDKNIQYF
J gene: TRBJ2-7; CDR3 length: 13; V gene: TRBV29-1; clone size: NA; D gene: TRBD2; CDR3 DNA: TGCAGCGTTGGGGGACTAGCCGGTAATGAGCAGTACTTC; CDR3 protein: CSVGGLAGNEQYF
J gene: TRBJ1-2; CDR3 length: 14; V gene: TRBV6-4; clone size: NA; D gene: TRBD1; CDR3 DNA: TGTGCCAGCAGTGCCGACAGGGGGAACTATGGCTACACCTTC; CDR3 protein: CASSADRGNYGYTF
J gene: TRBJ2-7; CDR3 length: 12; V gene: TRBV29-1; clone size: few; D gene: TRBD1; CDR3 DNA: TGCAGCGTTCTGACAGGGGTCGACGAGCAGTACTTC; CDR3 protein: CSVLTGVDEQYF
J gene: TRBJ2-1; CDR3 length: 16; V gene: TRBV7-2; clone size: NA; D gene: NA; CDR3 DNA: TGTGCCAGCAGCTTAAACGGCGGCTTTTCCTACAATGAGCAGTTCTTC; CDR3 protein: CASSLNGGFSYNEQFF
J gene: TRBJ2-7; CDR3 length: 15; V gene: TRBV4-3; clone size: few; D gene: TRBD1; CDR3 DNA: TGCGCCAGCAGCCAAGGGACAGGGGACTTATACGAGCAGTACTTC; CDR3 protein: CASSQGTGDLYEQYF
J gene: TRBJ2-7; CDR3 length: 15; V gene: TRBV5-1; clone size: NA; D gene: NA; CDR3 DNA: TGCGCCAGCAGCTTGGCTGGGGTAAGGGGAAGCGAGCAGTACTTC; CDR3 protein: CASSLAGVRGSEQYF
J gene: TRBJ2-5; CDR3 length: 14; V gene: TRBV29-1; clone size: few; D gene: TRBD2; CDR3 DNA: TGCAGCGCTCCCCTGGGGGGGTACCAAGAGACCCAGTACTTC; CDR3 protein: CSAPLGGYQETQYF
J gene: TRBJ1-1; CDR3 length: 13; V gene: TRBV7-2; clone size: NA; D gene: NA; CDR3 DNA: TGTGCCAGCAGCTCCCTCCCCCGGGGTGAAGCTTTCTTT; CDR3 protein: CASSSLPRGEAFF
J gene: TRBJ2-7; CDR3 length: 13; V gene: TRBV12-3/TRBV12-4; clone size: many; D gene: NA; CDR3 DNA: TGTGCCAGCAGTTTAGACGAAAAATACGAGCAGTACTTC; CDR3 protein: CASSLDEKYEQYF
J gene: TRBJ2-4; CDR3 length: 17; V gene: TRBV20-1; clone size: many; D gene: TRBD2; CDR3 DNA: TGCAGTGCCCGGCCGGCTAGCGGGGGGCAGGCCAAAAACATTCAGTACTTC; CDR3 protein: CSARPASGGQAKNIQYF
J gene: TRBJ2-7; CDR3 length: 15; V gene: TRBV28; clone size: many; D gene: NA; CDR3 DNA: TGTGCCAGCAGTTTATTGGGTGAGAGCTCCTACGAGCAGTACTTC; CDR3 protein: CASSLLGESSYEQYF
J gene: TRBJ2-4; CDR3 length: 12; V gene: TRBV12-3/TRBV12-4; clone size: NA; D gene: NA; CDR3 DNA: TGTGCCAGCGGATACAGGGCGCGGGAGCAGTACTTC; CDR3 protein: CASGYRAREQYF
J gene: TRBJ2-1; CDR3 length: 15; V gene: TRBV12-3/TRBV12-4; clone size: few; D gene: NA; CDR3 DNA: TGTGCCAGCGCTACGACGGGAGATGGGGGGAATGAGCAGTTCTTC; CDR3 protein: CASATTGDGGNEQFF
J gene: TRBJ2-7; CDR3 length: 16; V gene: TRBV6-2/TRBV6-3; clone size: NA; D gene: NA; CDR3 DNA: TGTGCCAGCATCAATTCGGGGCGCGAAGTCTACAATGAGCAGTACTTC; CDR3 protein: CASINSGREVYNEQYF
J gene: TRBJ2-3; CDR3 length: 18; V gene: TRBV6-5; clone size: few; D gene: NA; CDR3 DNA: TGTGCCAGCAGTTACTCTTGGGGTAGCGGTCCCAGCACAGATACGCAGTATTTT; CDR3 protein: CASSYSWGSGPSTDTQYF
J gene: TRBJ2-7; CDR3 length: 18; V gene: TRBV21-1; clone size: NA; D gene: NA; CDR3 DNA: TGTGCCAGCAGCAAAAGCCCGGGGGAGAGGGAAAGACTCTACGAGCAGTACTTC; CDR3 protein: CASSKSPGERERLYEQYF
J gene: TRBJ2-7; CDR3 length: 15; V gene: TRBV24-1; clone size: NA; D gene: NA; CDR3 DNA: TGTGCCACCAGTGGTCCGCGACAGAGCACCTACGAGCAGTACTTC; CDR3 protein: CATSGPRQSTYEQYF
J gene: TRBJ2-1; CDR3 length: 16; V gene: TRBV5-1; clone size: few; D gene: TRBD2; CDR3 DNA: TGCGCCAGCAGCCTCATTACTAGCGGACCTTACAATGAGCAGTTCTTC; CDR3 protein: CASSLITSGPYNEQFF
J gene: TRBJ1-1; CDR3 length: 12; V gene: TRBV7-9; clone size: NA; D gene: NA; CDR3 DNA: TGTGCCAGCAGCTCCCAGGACAGTGAAGCTTTCTTT; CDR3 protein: CASSSQDSEAFF
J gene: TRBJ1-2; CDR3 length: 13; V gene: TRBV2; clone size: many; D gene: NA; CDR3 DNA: TGTGCCAGCAGTGGGCAGATGAACTATGGCTACACCTTC; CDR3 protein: CASSGQMNYGYTF
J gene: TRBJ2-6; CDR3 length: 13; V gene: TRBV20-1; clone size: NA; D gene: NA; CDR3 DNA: TGCAGTGCTAGGGGCAGTGGGGCCAACGTCCTGACTTTC; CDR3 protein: CSARGSGANVLTF
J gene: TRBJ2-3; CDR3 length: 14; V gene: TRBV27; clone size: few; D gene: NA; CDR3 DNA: TGTGCCAGCAGTCCCCTCTGGGACACAGATACGCAGTATTTT; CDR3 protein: CASSPLWDTDTQYF
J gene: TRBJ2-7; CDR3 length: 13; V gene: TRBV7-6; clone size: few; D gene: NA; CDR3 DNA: TGTGCCAGCAGCCCAAGACAGAGATACGAGCAGTACTTC; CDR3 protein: CASSPRQRYEQYF